These 3 T cell receptor beta chains originate from one sample sequenced in a study of cytomegalovirus exposure and HLA in healthy donors (dated by TCRdb to about 2017). Library generation was performed with the immunoSEQ multiplex PCR assay. For the multiplex PCR, a mixture combining 60 forward primers for TCR Vbeta segments and 13 reverse primers for TCR Jbeta segments was used. Entries here come from immuneACCESS through TCRdb and include only in-frame sequences with V and J called. Some clones fail to appear in such tables; in the studies checked, an unresolved V gene covers under half of the shortfall, and the cause of the remainder is unknown. The sample table records some 120,000 clones; about 8.5% of these occur just once. 5.5% of the sample rests with the top ten. Sequencing was carried out using PBMCs. All receptors come from a man aged 40-55 years in good health and CMV-seronegative.

This clone has a handful of counts. This rearrangement joins TRBV5-1 to TRBJ2-3; the D is unclear. This CDR3 has 15 residues. The germline CDR1 and CDR2 sequences are SGHRS and YFSETQ. V lost 1 base and J 2 bases, leaving 11 bases between the germline ends. CDR3 amino acids: CASSLISVSTDTQYF. The CDR3 DNA is TGCGCCAGCAGCTTGATATCGGTTTCCACAGATACGCAGTATTTT.

This rearrangement joins TRBV19 to TRBJ1-2, with D perhaps TRBD1 (5 bases). This CDR3 has 12 amino acids. Germline-derived CDR1 and CDR2 are LNHDA and SQIVND (reference sequence). V lost 11 bases and J 6 bases, leaving 16 bases between the germline ends. Here the CDR3 reads CASTPGGDGYTF. DNA of the CDR3: TGTGCCTCCACCCCCGGAGGGGATGGCTACACCTTC.

J is TRBJ2-5 and V is TRBV6-1; perhaps TRBD2 as D (5 bases). The CDR3 has 14 residues. Germline loops: CDR1 MNHNS, CDR2 SASEGT. The germline V and J ends were trimmed by 3 bases and 6 bases, with 14 bases remaining between them. In DNA, the CDR3 is TGTGCCAGCAGTGAGGAGGTGAGATCCAAGACCCAGTACTTC. Translation gives CASSEEVRSKTQYF.